This T cell receptor (beta chain) was profiled in a study of blood T cell repertoires in COVID-19. The repertoire was sequenced with immunoSEQ multiplex PCR; TCRdb's copy has only in-frame clones and lacks some. The data contain 490,000 or so clones, roughly nine tenths of them singletons. This CDR3 comprises 16 residues. J lost 1 base, V lost 4 bases, and 9 bases had no gene match. From germline, CDR1 is SGHNT and CDR2 YYREEE (reference sequence). Adults between about 18 and 95 years of age took part from under 30 US areas. This TCR was recovered from a woman aged 55-69 years who had recovered from COVID-19. The source material was PBMCs or T cells enriched from blood (not recorded which). This chain uses TRBV5-4 with TRBJ2-7; 9 nucleotides match TRBD1. In DNA form, the CDR3 reads TGTGCCAGCAGCCGAGACCCGACAGGGGGGTCCTACGAGCAGTACTTC. Translated, it gives CASSRDPTGGSYEQYF.